Each of the 17 T cell receptor beta chains below was sequenced from the same sample in a study of tumor-infiltrating lymphocytes in primary liver carcinoma. Each 20-30 mg portion of unsorted bulk tissue served as the source for co-extraction of RNA and DNA. From around 500 ng total RNA, TCR beta cDNA was generated with a primer in the constant region. Three nested multiplex PCR rounds of slightly modified ARM-PCR generated TCR beta libraries. The first two PCR rounds used TRBV1-TRBV30 primers with a Cbeta primer, 9 to 11 cycles each. MiXCR, applied by TCRdb to the multiplex PCR reads, yields one record per CDR3 protein. The sample includes approximately 110,000 distinct CDR3 sequences, about 59% of them seen just once. Specimen: liver tumor tissue from sampling region 1. Regarding subset: tumor region T1, superior pole. The receptors here all came from a woman between 55 and 75 years old with primary liver carcinoma and hepatitis B virus infection.

As for this clonotype: The germline gene is not matched at one end of the junction; a read error may be the cause. The CDR3 loop reads CAIRTGGVTGYYEQFF. The CDR3 DNA follows: TGTGCCATCAGGACAGGGGGTGTCACGGGCTACTATGAGCAGTTCTTC. This chain uses TRBV10-3 with TRBJ2-1, with 9 bases lining up with TRBD1. The V gene's germline CDR1 is ENHRY and CDR2 SYGVKD. This CDR3 is built from 16 residues.

For this clonotype: Given the absence of the conserved phenylalanine or tryptophan at the CDR3 end, a read error is likely. The chain carries TRBV28 and TRBJ2-5, with 11 bases identical to TRBD2. Germline V gives CDR1 MDHEN, CDR2 SYDVKM. The length of the CDR3 is 16 residues. V lost 2 bases, J lost 5 bases, and 7 bases stayed unmatched. CDR3 loop: CASSLTGTSGGETQYS. The CDR3 DNA follows: TGTGCCAGCAGTTTAACCGGGACTAGCGGAGGCGAGACCCAGTACTCC.

The V and J genes are TRBV29-1 and TRBJ2-3; 7 nucleotides match TRBD2. V gave up 5 bases and J gave up 6 bases; unmatched junction bases: 11. CDR1 is SQVTM, CDR2 ANQGSEA, per germline. There are 14 residues in the CDR3. The CDR3 coding sequence is TGCAGCGTTACCGGGACTATTGACACCGATACGCAGTATTTT. As protein: CSVTGTIDTDTQYF.

This chain joins TRBV11-2 and TRBJ2-3; D is unresolved. Between the trimmed V and J ends, which lost 4 bases and 2 bases, there was a span of 10 bases. Germline lookup yields CDR1 SGHAT and CDR2 FQNNGV. This CDR3 comprises 14 residues. Written as DNA, the CDR3 is TGTGCCAGCAGCTCGGTTATCAACACAGATACGCAGTATTTT. Its protein product is CASSSVINTDTQYF.

This clonotype turned up a few times. This chain connects TRBV5-6 to TRBJ2-7; D might be TRBD1 or TRBD2, each matching 5 bases. Trimming removed 7 bases at V and 1 base at J, with 18 bases between. The CDR3 is made up of 15 amino acids. Germline CDR1 is SGHDT and CDR2 is YYEEEE. The CDR3 spells CASGSRDGFSYEQYF. CDR3 coding DNA: TGTGCCAGCGGATCCCGGGACGGATTTTCCTACGAGCAGTACTTC.

The V and J genes are TRBV5-4 and TRBJ2-2; D may be TRBD1 or TRBD2 (5 bases each). Trimming pared 4 bases from V and 3 bases from J, leaving 16 bases between. The CDR3 covers 16 residues. Germline V gene lookup returns CDR1 SGHNT and CDR2 YYREEE (reference sequence). The CDR3 loop is CASSTGAGTYTGELFF. DNA of the CDR3: TGTGCCAGCAGCACAGGAGCAGGGACCTACACCGGGGAGCTGTTTTTT.

The chain uses TRBV11-2 and TRBJ1-6; D might be TRBD1 (5 bases). V lost 0 bases and J lost 11, with 14 bases in between. The CDR3 spans 15 residues. Germline assignment: CDR1 SGHAT and CDR2 FQNNGV. CDR3 sequence (DNA): TGTGCCAGCAGCTTAGATTGGATAGGGGAGCCACCCCTCCACTTT. The encoded protein is CASSLDWIGEPPLHF. Drawing the rest from reference TRBV11-2 and TRBJ1-6, the complete variable domain is EAGVAQSPRYKIIEKRQSVAFWCNPISGHATLYWYQQILGQGPKLLIQFQNNGVVDDSQLPKDRFSAERLKGVDSTLKIQPAKLEDSAVYLCASSLDWIGEPPLHFGNGTRLTVT.

As to this clonotype: One end of the junction fails to match germline, which may point to a read error. The chain's CDR3 is CANSVYLGSYERYF. The CDR3 DNA is TGTGCCAACAGCGTGTACCTAGGTAGTTACGAGCGGTACTTC. The J gene is TRBJ2-7, the V gene TRBV11-1; D is unclear. The CDR3 covers 14 residues. Germline V CDR1 and CDR2: SGHAT, FQDESV (reference sequence). Full variable domain (outside the CDR3, taken from reference TRBV11-1 and TRBJ2-7): EAEVAQSPRYKITEKSQAVAFWCDPISGHATLYWYRQILGQGPELLVQFQDESVVDDSQLPKDRFSAERLKGVDSTLKIQPAELGDSAMYLCANSVYLGSYERYFGPGTRLTVT.

This clonotype was seen ten or more times. The V and J genes are TRBV14 and TRBJ2-2; no clear D. V was clipped by 3 bases and J by 6 bases, with 5 bases between them. This CDR3 is 12 amino acids long. CDR1 is SGHDN and CDR2 is FVKESK in the germline V gene. The CDR3 here is CASSHQAGELFF. The CDR3 nucleotides are TGTGCCAGCAGCCACCAGGCCGGGGAGCTGTTTTTT.

Concerning this clonotype: At one boundary the junction diverges from the germline segment, which might be a read error. This chain uses TRBV11-2 with TRBJ2-1; D call uncertain. The CDR3 is made up of 16 amino acids. The germline gives CDR1 SGHAT, CDR2 FQNNGV. The CDR3 DNA follows: TGTGCCAGCAGCTTTTCCTCCCATTTAAGAGACAATGGGCAGTTCTTC. It is translated as CASSFSSHLRDNGQFF.

On this clonotype itself: A much larger clone differs by one base, so this may be a read error. V gene TRBV12-3 or TRBV12-4 combines with J gene TRBJ1-1; no firm D call. V lost 6 bases, J lost 4 bases, and 12 bases lay in between. The CDR3 has 13 amino acids. CDR3 sequence reads: CASSPRIGTEAFF. The CDR3 DNA follows: TGTGCCAGCAGCCCCAGGATTGGCACTGAAGCTTTCTTT.

There are a few counts of this clonotype. The CDR3 loop reads CASSSGSADTQYF. In nucleotides, the CDR3 is TGTGCCAGCAGCTCCGGATCGGCTGATACGCAGTATTTT. V usage is TRBV11-2 and J usage is TRBJ2-3; D not certain. Germline CDR1 reads SGHAT; CDR2 reads FQNNGV. V gave up 4 bases and J gave up 6 bases, with 11 bases separating them. CDR3 length equals 13 residues. The entire variable domain, with the rest obtained from reference TRBV11-2 and TRBJ2-3, is as follows: EAGVAQSPRYKIIEKRQSVAFWCNPISGHATLYWYQQILGQGPKLLIQFQNNGVVDDSQLPKDRFSAERLKGVDSTLKIQPAKLEDSAVYLCASSSGSADTQYFGPGTRLTVL.

This clonotype is a singleton in its sample. This may stem from a read error, because a much larger clone lies one nucleotide away. The rearrangement links TRBV12-3 or TRBV12-4 to TRBJ2-7; D might be TRBD1 (6 bases). This CDR3 comprises 14 residues. The CDR3, as DNA: TGTGGCAGCAGTTCGTGGGACATTACCTACGAGCAGTACTTC. Translating gives CGSSSWDITYEQYF.

Points on this clonotype: One end of the junction is discordant with germline, which a read error may explain. The chain recombines TRBV11-2 with TRBJ2-1, with TRBD2 matching 11 bases. The CDR3 runs to 16 residues. CDR1 and CDR2 from the germline V gene are SGHAT and FQNNGV. For the CDR3, the DNA is TGTGCCAGCAGTACCCTAGCGGGGGGAGCTATGAATGAGCGGTTCTTC. Protein: CASSTLAGGAMNERFF.

For this clonotype: At one of its ends the junction is not consistent with the germline gene, which may arise from a read error. The CDR3 DNA sequence: TGTGCCAGCAGCCCGGCGGGACTAGCAGGTACCGGGGAACTGTTTTTT. Protein: CASSPAGLAGTGELFF. The V and J genes are TRBV7-9 and TRBJ2-2, with TRBD2 identical over 9 bases. The CDR3 is made up of 16 amino acids. Germline-derived CDR1 and CDR2 are SEHNR and FQNEAQ (reference sequence). Full variable domain (outside the CDR3, taken from reference TRBV7-9 and TRBJ2-2): DTGVSQNPRHKITKRGQNVTFRCDPISEHNRLYWYRQTLGQGPEFLTYFQNEAQLEKSRLLSDRFSAERPKGSFSTLEIQRTEQGDSAMYLCASSPAGLAGTGELFFGEGSRLTVL.

Of note for this clonotype: This may be a read error: a much more frequent sequence differs by one nucleotide. The J gene is TRBJ1-2, the V gene TRBV6-6; tentative D call: TRBD1 (6 bases). This CDR3 region has 13 residues. Germline loops: CDR1 MNHNY, CDR2 SVGAGI (reference sequence). The CDR3 region has the DNA TGTGGCAGCAGCCAGGGACAACAATATGGCTACACCTTC. Protein: CGSSQGQQYGYTF.

Of note for this clonotype: A much larger clone lies one base from this, so it may be a read error. The V gene is TRBV6-1, the J gene TRBJ1-5; 8 bases fit TRBD1. CDR1 and CDR2 from the germline V gene are MNHNS and SASEGT. CDR3 length equals 15 residues. The CDR3 bases are TGTGCCAGCAGTGAAACGGGACAGGAGAATCAGTCCCAGCATTTT. Protein product: CASSETGQENQSQHF.